This is a list of T cell receptor beta chains from one sample in a study of tumour-infiltrating T cells in Burkitt lymphoma. Measured with immunoSEQ multiplex PCR; TCRdb has only the in-frame clones, and not every one. The sample includes roughly 1,700 clones, roughly a sixth seen only once; the top ten take under 15%. Source material: tumor tissue. The receptors derive from a human donor with Burkitt lymphoma. Each CDR3 is given with its conserved first and last residue. D genes are given only for firm matches. Some rows mark clone size as missing; the rest say once, few, many or name a class of expanded clone.

v_call	d_call	j_call	clone_size	cdr3_nt	cdr3_aa
TRBV4-1	-	TRBJ2-3	-	TGCGCCAGCAGCCAAGAGCAAGACCCCAGGGATACGCAGTATTTT	CASSQEQDPRDTQYF
TRBV4-1	-	TRBJ2-7	-	TGCGCCAGCAGCCAAATGACCGGGACCCGTGGACCCGAGCAGTACTTC	CASSQMTGTRGPEQYF
TRBV5-7	TRBD1	TRBJ1-1	-	TGTGCCAGCAGCTTGGACACCCTGACAGGGTCATACTGCACTGAAGCTTTCTTT	CASSLDTLTGSYCTEAFF
TRBV29-1	TRBD1	TRBJ2-1	few	TGCAGCGTTGATGGCAGGGGGCTAGGGGGTATGGTTCTTGAGCAGTTCTTC	CSVDGRGLGGMVLEQFF
TRBV27	-	TRBJ2-2	few	TGTGCCAGCAGCCCTAGGACACTAATGAACACCGGGGAGCTGTTTTTT	CASSPRTLMNTGELFF
TRBV9	-	TRBJ2-3	few	TGTGCCAGCAGCTCCTCTGGACACACAGATACGCAGTATTTT	CASSSSGHTDTQYF
TRBV4-3	TRBD1	TRBJ1-5	-	TGCGCCAGCAGCCAAGACCAGGGGGGTAACAATCAGCCCCAGCATTTT	CASSQDQGGNNQPQHF
TRBV9	-	TRBJ2-5	-	TGTGCCAGCAGCGTAGTGGGGGTTTGGGAGACCCAGTACTTC	CASSVVGVWETQYF
TRBV29-1	TRBD2	TRBJ2-5	-	TGCAGCGTTGATGATAGCGGGGGGCAAGAGACCCAGTACTTC	CSVDDSGGQETQYF
TRBV30	-	TRBJ2-1	-	TGTGCCTGGTCCGGGACGGTTGCTAACAATGAGCAGTTCTTC	CAWSGTVANNEQFF
TRBV6-5	-	TRBJ1-6	few	TGTGCCAGCAGTTACTCCGAGTACTATAATTCACCCCTCCACTTT	CASSYSEYYNSPLHF
TRBV7-9	-	TRBJ2-7	few	TGTGCCAGCAGCTTCACAGGGAGCTCCTACGAGCAGTACTTC	CASSFTGSSYEQYF
TRBV4-3	TRBD1	TRBJ1-4	once	TGCGCCAGCAGCCAAGATTGGGACAGACTAAATGAAAAACTGTTTTTT	CASSQDWDRLNEKLFF